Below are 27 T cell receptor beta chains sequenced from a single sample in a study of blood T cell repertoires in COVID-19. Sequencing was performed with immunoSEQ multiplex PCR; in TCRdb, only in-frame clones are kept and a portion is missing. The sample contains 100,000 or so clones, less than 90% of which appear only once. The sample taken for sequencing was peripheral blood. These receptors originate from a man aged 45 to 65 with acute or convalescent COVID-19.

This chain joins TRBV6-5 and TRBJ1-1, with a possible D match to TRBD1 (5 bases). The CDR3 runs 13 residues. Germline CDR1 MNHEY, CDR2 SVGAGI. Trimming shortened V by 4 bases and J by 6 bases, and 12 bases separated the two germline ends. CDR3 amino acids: CASSLGQVAEAFF. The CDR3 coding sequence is TGTGCCAGCAGTTTGGGGCAGGTCGCTGAAGCTTTCTTT.

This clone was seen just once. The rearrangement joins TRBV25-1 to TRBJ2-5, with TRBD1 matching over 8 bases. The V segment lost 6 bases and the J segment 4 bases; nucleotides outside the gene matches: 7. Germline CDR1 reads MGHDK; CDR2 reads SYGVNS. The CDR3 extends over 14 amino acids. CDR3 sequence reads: CASRIPGTGETQYF. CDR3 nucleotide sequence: TGTGCCAGCAGGATTCCCGGGACAGGAGAGACCCAGTACTTC.

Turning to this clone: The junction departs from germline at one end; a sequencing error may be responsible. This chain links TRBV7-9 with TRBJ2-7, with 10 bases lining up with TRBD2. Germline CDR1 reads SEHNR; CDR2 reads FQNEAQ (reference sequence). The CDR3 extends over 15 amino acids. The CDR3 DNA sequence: TGTACCAGCAGCCTAGGGACTAGCGCATACTACGAGCAGTACTTC. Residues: CTSSLGTSAYYEQYF.

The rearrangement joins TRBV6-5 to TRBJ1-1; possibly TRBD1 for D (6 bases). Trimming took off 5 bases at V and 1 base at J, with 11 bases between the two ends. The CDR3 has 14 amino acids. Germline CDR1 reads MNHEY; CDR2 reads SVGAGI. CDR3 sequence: CASSRGTGNTEAFF. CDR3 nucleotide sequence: TGTGCCAGCAGTAGGGGGACGGGGAACACTGAAGCTTTCTTT.

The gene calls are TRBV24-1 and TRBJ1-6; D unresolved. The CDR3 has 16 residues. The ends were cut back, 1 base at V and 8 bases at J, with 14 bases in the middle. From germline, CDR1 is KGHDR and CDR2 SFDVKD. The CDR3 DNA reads TGTGCCACCAGTGATTTTGAGGAGGGCTGGGATTCACCCCTCCACTTT. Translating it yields CATSDFEEGWDSPLHF.

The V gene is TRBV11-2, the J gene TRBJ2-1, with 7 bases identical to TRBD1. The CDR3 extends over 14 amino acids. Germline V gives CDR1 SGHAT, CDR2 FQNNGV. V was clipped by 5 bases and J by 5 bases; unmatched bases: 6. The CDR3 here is CASSARTGNNEQFF. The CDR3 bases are TGTGCCAGCAGCGCCAGGACAGGAAACAATGAGCAGTTCTTC.

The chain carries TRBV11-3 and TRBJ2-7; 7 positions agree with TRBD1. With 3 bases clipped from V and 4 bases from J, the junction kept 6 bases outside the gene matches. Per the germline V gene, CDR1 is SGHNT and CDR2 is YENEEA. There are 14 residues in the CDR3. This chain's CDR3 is CASSFGGQIYEQYF. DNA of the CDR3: TGTGCCAGCAGCTTTGGGGGACAGATATACGAGCAGTACTTC.

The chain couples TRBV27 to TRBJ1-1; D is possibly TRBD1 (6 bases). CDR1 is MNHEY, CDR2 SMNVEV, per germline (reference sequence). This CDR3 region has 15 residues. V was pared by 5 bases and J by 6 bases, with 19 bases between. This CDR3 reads CASSPGTGYNAEAFF. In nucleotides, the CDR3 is TGTGCCAGCAGTCCCGGTACAGGGTATAATGCTGAAGCTTTCTTT.

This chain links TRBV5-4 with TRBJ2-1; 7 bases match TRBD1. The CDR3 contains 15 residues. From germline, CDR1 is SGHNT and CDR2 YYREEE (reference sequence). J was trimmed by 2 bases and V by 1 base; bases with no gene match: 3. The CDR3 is CASSLRGGAYNEQFF. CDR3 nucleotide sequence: TGTGCCAGCAGCTTGCGAGGGGGCGCCTACAATGAGCAGTTCTTC.

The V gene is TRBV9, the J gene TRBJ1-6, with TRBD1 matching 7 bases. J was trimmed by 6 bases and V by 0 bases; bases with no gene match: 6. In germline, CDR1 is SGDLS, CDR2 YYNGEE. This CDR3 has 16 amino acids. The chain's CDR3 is CASSVGQGQPNSPLHF. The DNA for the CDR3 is TGTGCCAGCAGCGTAGGACAGGGCCAGCCTAATTCACCCCTCCACTTT.

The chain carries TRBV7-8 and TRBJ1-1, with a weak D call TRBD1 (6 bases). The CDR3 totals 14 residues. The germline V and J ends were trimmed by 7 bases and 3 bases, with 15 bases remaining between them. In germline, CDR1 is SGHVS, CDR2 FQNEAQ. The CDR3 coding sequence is TGTGCCAGCACCACCCGGGAGGGGGACACTGAAGCTTTCTTT. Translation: CASTTREGDTEAFF.

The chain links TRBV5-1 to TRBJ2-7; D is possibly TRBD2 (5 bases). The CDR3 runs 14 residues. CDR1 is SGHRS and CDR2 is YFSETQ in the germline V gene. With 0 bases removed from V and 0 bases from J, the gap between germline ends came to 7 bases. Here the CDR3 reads CASSLAGSSYEQYF. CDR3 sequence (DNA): TGCGCCAGCAGCTTGGCGGGGAGCTCCTACGAGCAGTACTTC.

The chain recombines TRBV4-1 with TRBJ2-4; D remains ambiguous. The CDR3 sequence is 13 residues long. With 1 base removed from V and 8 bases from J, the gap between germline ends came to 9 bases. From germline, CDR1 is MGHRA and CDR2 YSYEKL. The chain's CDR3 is CASSQGLHDIQYF. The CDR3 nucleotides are TGCGCCAGCAGCCAAGGGCTCCACGACATTCAGTACTTC.

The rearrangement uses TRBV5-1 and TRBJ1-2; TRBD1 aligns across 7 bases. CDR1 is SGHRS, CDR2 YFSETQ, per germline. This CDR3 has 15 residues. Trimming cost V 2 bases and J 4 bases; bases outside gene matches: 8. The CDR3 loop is CASSLTGEGSYGYTF. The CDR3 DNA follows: TGCGCCAGCAGCTTAACAGGGGAAGGGAGCTATGGCTACACCTTC.

For the CDR3, the DNA is TGTGCCAGCAGACGAACAGGGGGCGAGCAGTACTTC. Translation gives CASRRTGGEQYF. The V gene is TRBV27, the J gene TRBJ2-7; TRBD1 aligns across 8 bases. Unmatched junction bases numbered 4, after V lost 6 bases and J lost 6 bases. Germline V lookup: CDR1 MNHEY, CDR2 SMNVEV (reference sequence). This CDR3 region has 12 residues.

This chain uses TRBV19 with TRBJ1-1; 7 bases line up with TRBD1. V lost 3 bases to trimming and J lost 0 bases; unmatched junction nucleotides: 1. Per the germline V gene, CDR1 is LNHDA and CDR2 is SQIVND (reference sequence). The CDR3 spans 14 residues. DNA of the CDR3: TGTGCCAGTAGTATGGGACAGCTGAACACTGAAGCTTTCTTT. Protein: CASSMGQLNTEAFF.

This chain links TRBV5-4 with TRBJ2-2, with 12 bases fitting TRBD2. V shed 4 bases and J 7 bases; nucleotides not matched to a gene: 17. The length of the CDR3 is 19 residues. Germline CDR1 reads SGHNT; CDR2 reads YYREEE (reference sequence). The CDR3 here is CASSPPGQPSGRAGGELFF. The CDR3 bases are TGTGCCAGCAGCCCTCCGGGACAGCCTAGCGGGAGGGCGGGCGGGGAGCTGTTTTTT.

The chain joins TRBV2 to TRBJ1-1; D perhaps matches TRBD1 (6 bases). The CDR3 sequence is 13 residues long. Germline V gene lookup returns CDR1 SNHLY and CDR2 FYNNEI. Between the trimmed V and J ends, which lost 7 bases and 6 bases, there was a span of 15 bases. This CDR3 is CASMTGITPEAFF. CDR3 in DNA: TGTGCCAGCATGACAGGAATAACCCCTGAAGCTTTCTTT.

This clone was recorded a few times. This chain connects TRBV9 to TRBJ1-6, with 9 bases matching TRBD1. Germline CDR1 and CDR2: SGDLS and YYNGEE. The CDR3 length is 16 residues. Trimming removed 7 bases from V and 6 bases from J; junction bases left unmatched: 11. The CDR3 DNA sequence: TGTGCCAGCCTCGGGGGACAGGGTCGGGGTAATTCACCCCTCCACTTT. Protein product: CASLGGQGRGNSPLHF.

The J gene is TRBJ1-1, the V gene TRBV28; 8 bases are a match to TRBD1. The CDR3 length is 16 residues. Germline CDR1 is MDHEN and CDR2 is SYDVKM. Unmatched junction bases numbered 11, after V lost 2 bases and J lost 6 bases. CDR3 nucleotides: TGTGCCAGCAGTTTAGGGGGTCGGACAGGGATGTCTGAAGCTTTCTTT. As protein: CASSLGGRTGMSEAFF.

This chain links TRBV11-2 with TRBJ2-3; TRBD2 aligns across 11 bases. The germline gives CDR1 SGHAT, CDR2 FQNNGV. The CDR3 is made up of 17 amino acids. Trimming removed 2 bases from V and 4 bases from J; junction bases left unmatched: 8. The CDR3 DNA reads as TGTGCCAGCAGCTTACCGTTAGCGGGGGGGCCTTCAGATACGCAGTATTTT. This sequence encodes CASSLPLAGGPSDTQYF.

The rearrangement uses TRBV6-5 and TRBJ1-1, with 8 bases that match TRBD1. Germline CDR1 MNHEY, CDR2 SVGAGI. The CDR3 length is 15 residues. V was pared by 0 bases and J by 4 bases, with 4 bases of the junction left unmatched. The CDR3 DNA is TGTGCCAGCAGTTACTCAGCGACAGGGGTCACTGAAGCTTTCTTT. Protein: CASSYSATGVTEAFF.

The CDR3 DNA sequence: TGTGCCAGCAGCGGACAGGGGCCCTTCTATGGCTACACCTTC. Translated, it gives CASSGQGPFYGYTF. This rearrangement joins TRBV2 to TRBJ1-2; TRBD1 aligns across 9 bases. Germline V gives CDR1 SNHLY, CDR2 FYNNEI. The junction had 6 bases not matched to a gene; V was cut back by 6 bases and J by 4 bases. The CDR3 length is 14 residues.

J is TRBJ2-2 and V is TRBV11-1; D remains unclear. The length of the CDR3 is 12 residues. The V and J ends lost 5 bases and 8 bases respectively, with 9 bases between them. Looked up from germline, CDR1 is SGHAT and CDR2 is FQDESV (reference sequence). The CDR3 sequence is CASSPRPGELFF. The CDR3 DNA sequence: TGTGCCAGCAGCCCCCGTCCTGGGGAGCTGTTTTTT.

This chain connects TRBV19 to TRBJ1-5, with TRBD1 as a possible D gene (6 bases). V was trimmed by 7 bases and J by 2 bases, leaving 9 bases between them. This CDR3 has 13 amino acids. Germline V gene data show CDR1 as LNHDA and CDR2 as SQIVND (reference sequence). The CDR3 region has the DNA TGTGCCAGTAAGGGGGGGGGCAATCAGCCCCAGCATTTT. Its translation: CASKGGGNQPQHF.

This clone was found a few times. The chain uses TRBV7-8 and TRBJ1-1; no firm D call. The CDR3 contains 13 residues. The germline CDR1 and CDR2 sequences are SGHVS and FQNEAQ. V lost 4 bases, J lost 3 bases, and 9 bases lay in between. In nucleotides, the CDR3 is TGTGCCAGCAGCTACGGGTGGGACACTGAAGCTTTCTTT. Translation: CASSYGWDTEAFF. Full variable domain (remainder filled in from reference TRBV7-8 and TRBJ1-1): GAGVSQSPRYKVAKRGQDVALRCDPISGHVSLFWYQQALGQGPEFLTYFQNEAQLDKSGLPSDRFFAERPEGSVSTLKIQRTQQEDSAVYLCASSYGWDTEAFFGQGTRLTVV.

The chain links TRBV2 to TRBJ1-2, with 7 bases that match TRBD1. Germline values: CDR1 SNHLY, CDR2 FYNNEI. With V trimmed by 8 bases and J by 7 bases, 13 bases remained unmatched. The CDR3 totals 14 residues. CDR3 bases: TGTGCCAGCGGGGATTCGACAGGGCGTTCTGGCTACACCTTC. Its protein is CASGDSTGRSGYTF.